The sequence of this TCR beta chain was determined in a study of blood T cells in healthy people across ages. V lost 3 bases to trimming and J lost 8 bases; unmatched junction nucleotides: 13. The CDR3 covers 16 residues. Germline V lookup: CDR1 MNHEY, CDR2 SMNVEV (reference sequence). Study outcomes and limitations: Researchers deemed the diversity estimates from one million T cells underestimates.

A second about 7 to 12 cycle PCR used barcoded and J-beta primers. TCRdb itself ran the 5' RACE reads through MiXCR, one entry per CDR3 protein. The repertoire consists of 1.5 million to 2 million distinct CDR3 sequences, with roughly 52% occurring once and the leading ten covering over 2%. As for this clonotype: Its specificity is unknown.

Peripheral blood, roughly 9.1 milliliters per donor, was collected. Sequenced input: blood. The sequence was obtained from a woman aged 40 to 50 in good health. This chain joins TRBV27 and TRBJ2-1; the match to TRBD1 covers 7 bases. The CDR3 sequence: CASSFSTGDVSYEQFF. Written as DNA, the CDR3 is TGTGCCAGCAGTTTCTCAACAGGGGACGTGTCTTATGAGCAGTTCTTC.